A selection of T cell receptor beta chains follows, all from one sample in a study of blood T cell repertoires in COVID-19. Here immunoSEQ multiplex PCR was the method, and the copy in TCRdb shows in-frame clones only, minus some. The sample has about 83,000 clones; more than 75% are singletons. Sequencing was done on a sample of peripheral blood. These receptors were obtained from a woman of 80 years or more with active or convalescent COVID-19. The CDR3 runs from the conserved cysteine through the conserved F or W. A D gene is named only where the DNA matches it firmly. Clone size is not always given. Where it is, it says once, few, many or a class for expanded clones.

>-|-|TRBV5-4|TRBJ2-1
CASRILGINEQFF
TGTGCCAGCAGGATACTAGGGATCAATGAGCAGTTCTTC
>-|-|TRBV5-5|TRBJ2-7
CASSFLRVSYEQYF
TGTGCCAGCAGCTTCCTGCGAGTTTCCTACGAGCAGTACTTC
>-|TRBD1|TRBV18|TRBJ1-1
CASYSLGTANTEAFF
TGTGCCAGCTACTCACTCGGGACAGCGAACACTGAAGCTTTCTTT
>-|-|TRBV3-1/TRBV3-2|TRBJ2-7
CASSIQPTGSYISSYEQYF
TGTGCCAGCAGCATACAACCTACAGGGTCTTACATCAGCTCCTACGAGCAGTACTTC
>few|-|TRBV27|TRBJ2-7
CASSWGGTYEQYF
TGTGCCAGCAGTTGGGGGGGCACCTACGAGCAGTACTTC
>-|TRBD2|TRBV6-2/TRBV6-3|TRBJ2-3
CASSETSGEADTQYF
TGTGCCAGCAGTGAGACTAGCGGGGAGGCAGATACGCAGTATTTT
>-|TRBD1|TRBV4-3|TRBJ1-5
CASSQDWGTGNQPQHF
TGCGCCAGCAGCCAAGATTGGGGGACAGGCAATCAGCCCCAGCATTTT
>-|TRBD1|TRBV6-2/TRBV6-3|TRBJ2-5
CASSQPRGGRETQYF
TGTGCCAGCAGCCAACCGAGAGGGGGCCGGGAGACCCAGTACTTC
>-|-|TRBV6-5|TRBJ2-3
CASSTRDDGTDTQYF
TGTGCCAGCAGCACCAGGGATGATGGCACAGATACGCAGTATTTT
>-|TRBD1|TRBV5-1|TRBJ1-4
CASSPGQGGEKLFF
TGCGCCAGCAGCCCGGGACAGGGTGGTGAAAAACTGTTTTTT
>-|TRBD1|TRBV6-2/TRBV6-3|TRBJ1-1
CASSDRVSAEAFF
TGTGCCAGCAGTGACAGGGTTAGCGCTGAAGCTTTCTTT
>-|-|TRBV10-3|TRBJ1-3
CAITPGMGGNTIYF
TGTGCCATCACCCCGGGAATGGGAGGAAACACCATATATTTT
>-|TRBD2|TRBV6-2/TRBV6-3|TRBJ2-7
CASSEAGGFYEQYF
TGTGCCAGCAGCGAGGCGGGGGGCTTTTACGAGCAGTACTTC
>-|TRBD2|TRBV6-5|TRBJ2-7
CASSYGASGGTYEQYF
TGTGCCAGCAGTTACGGGGCTAGCGGGGGGACCTACGAGCAGTACTTC
>-|-|TRBV4-1|TRBJ1-2
CASSLSMTANYGYTF
TGCGCCAGCAGCCTCTCGATGACAGCTAACTATGGCTACACCTTC
>-|-|TRBV2|TRBJ2-6
CASSEAGQSGANVLTF
TGTGCCAGCAGTGAAGCAGGACAATCTGGGGCCAACGTCCTGACTTTC
>-|-|TRBV9|TRBJ1-2
CASSVGDGSNYGYTF
TGTGCCAGCAGCGTAGGAGACGGGTCTAACTATGGCTACACCTTC
>few|-|TRBV30|TRBJ1-6
CAWRDGLVISPLHF
TGTGCCTGGCGAGACGGGTTAGTCATTTCACCCCTCCACTTT
>-|-|TRBV7-6|TRBJ2-1
CASSLEDTLGNEQFF
TGTGCCAGCAGCTTAGAGGACACCCTAGGCAATGAGCAGTTCTTC
>-|TRBD1|TRBV7-6|TRBJ1-1
CASSLKQGANTEAFF
TGTGCCAGCAGCCTAAAACAGGGGGCGAACACTGAAGCTTTCTTT
>-|TRBD2|TRBV19|TRBJ2-1
CASTKRGGALIHEQFF
TGTGCCAGTACCAAACGCGGGGGGGCGCTTATCCATGAGCAGTTCTTC
>-|TRBD2|TRBV30|TRBJ2-2
CAWRLAGGSGELFF
TGTGCCTGGCGACTAGCGGGGGGGTCCGGGGAGCTGTTTTTT
>-|TRBD1|TRBV27|TRBJ2-2
CAIKTRGSGELFF
TGTGCCATCAAAACCAGGGGGTCCGGGGAGCTGTTTTTT
>-|-|TRBV12-3/TRBV12-4|TRBJ2-7
CASSLGFSGEQYF
TGTGCCAGCAGTTTAGGTTTTTCGGGCGAGCAGTACTTC